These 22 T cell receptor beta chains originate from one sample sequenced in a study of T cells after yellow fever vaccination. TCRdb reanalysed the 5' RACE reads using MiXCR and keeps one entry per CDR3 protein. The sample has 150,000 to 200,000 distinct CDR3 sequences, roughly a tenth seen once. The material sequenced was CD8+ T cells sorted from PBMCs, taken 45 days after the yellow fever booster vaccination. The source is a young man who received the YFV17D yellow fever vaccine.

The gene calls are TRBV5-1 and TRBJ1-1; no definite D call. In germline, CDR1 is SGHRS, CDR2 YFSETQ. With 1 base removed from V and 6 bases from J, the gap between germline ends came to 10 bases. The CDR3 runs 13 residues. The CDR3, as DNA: TGCGCCAGCAGCTTGTATGGGTGGGCTGAAGCTTTCTTT. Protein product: CASSLYGWAEAFF.

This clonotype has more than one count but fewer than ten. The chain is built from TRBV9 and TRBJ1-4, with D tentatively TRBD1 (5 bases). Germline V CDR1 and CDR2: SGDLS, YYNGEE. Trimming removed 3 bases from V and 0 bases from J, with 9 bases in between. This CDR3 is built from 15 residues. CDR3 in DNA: TGTGCCAGCAGCGCAGGGCTTTCAACTAATGAAAAACTGTTTTTT. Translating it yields CASSAGLSTNEKLFF.

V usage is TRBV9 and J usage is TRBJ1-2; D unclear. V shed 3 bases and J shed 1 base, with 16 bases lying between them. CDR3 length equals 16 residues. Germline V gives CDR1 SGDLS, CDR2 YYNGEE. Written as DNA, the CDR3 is TGTGCCAGCAGCGACCATTTTTCGGAGCTTAACTATGGCTACACCTTC. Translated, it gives CASSDHFSELNYGYTF.

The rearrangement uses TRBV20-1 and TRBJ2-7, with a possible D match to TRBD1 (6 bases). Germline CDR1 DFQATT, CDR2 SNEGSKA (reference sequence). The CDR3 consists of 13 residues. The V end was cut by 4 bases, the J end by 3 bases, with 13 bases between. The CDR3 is CSAILQGYYEQYF. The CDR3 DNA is TGCAGTGCTATTTTACAGGGATACTACGAGCAGTACTTC.

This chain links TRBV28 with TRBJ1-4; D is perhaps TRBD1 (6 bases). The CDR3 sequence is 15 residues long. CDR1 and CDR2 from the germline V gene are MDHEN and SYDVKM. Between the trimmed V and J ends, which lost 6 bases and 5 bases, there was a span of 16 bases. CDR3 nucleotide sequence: TGTGCCAGCAGGAACCCACGGGGGCTAAATGAAAAACTGTTTTTT. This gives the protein CASRNPRGLNEKLFF.

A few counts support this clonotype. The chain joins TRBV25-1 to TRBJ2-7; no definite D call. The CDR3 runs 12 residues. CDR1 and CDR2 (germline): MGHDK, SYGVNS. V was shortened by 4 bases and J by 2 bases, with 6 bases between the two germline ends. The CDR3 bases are TGTGCCAGCAGTGGACCTGCCTACGAGCAGTACTTC. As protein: CASSGPAYEQYF.

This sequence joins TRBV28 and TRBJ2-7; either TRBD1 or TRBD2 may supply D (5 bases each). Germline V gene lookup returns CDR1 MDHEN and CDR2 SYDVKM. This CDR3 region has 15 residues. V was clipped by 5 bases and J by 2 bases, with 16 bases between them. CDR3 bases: TGTGCCAGCAGTGGTACGGGGCTCGAGGCCTACGAGCAGTACGTC. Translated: CASSGTGLEAYEQYV.

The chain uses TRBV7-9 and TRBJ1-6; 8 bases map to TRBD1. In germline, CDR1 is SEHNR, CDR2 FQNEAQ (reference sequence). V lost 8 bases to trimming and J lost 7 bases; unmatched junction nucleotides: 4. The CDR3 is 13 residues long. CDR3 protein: CASGDRGNSPLHF. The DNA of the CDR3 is TGTGCCAGCGGCGACAGGGGAAATTCACCCCTCCACTTT.

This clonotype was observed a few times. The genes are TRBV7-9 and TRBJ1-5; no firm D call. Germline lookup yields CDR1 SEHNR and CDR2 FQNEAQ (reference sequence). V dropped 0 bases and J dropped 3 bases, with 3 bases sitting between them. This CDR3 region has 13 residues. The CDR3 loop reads CASSLAHNQPQHF. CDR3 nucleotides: TGTGCCAGCAGCTTAGCCCACAATCAGCCCCAGCATTTT.

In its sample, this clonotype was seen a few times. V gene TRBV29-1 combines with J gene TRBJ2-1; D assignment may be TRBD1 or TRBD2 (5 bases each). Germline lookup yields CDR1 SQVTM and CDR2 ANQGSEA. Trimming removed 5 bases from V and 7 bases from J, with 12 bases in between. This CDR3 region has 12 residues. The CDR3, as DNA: TGCAGCGTTACGAGGGGCCTGAATGAGCAGTTCTTC. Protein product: CSVTRGLNEQFF.

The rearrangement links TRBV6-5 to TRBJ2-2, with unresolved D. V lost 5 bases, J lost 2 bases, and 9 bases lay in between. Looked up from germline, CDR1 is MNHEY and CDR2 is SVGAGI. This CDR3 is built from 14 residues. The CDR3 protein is CASSHNDNTGELFF. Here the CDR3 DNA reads TGTGCCAGCAGTCACAACGACAACACCGGGGAGCTGTTTTTT.

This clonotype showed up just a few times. The CDR3 loop is CASRPSPHEQYF. DNA of the CDR3: TGTGCCAGCAGACCCTCCCCTCACGAGCAGTACTTC. V is TRBV27 and J is TRBJ2-7; no clear D. Germline V gene sequence: CDR1 MNHEY, CDR2 SMNVEV (reference sequence). The CDR3 totals 12 residues. V lost 6 bases and J 5 bases, leaving 11 bases between the germline ends.

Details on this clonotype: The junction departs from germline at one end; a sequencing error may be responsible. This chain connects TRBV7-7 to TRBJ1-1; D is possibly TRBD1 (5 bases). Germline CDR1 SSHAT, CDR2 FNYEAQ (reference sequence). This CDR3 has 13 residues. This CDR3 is CASSRDSNTEAFF. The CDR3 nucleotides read TGTGCTAGCAGCCGAGACAGCAACACTGAAGCTTTCTTT.

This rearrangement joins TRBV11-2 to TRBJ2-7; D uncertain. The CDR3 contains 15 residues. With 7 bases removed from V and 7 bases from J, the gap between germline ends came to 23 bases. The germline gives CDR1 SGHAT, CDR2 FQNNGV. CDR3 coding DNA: TGTGCCAGCATCCCGACGGCTACTTTCTACAATGAGCAGTACTTC. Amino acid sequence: CASIPTATFYNEQYF. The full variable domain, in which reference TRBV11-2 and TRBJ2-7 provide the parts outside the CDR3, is EAGVAQSPRYKIIEKRQSVAFWCNPISGHATLYWYQQILGQGPKLLIQFQNNGVVDDSQLPKDRFSAERLKGVDSTLKIQPAKLEDSAVYLCASIPTATFYNEQYFGPGTRLTVT.

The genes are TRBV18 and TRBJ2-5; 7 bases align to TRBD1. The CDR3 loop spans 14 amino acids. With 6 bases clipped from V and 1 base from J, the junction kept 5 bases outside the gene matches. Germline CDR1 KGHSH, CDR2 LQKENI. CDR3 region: CASSPGQPQETQYF. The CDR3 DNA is TGTGCCAGCTCTCCGGGACAGCCCCAAGAGACCCAGTACTTC.

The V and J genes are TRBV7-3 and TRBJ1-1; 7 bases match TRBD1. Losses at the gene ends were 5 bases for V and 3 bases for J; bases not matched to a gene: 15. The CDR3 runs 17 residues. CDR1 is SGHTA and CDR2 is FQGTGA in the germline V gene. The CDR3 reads CASSPGISGTEDTEAFF. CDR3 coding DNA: TGTGCCAGCAGCCCGGGGATCTCCGGGACAGAAGACACTGAAGCTTTCTTT.

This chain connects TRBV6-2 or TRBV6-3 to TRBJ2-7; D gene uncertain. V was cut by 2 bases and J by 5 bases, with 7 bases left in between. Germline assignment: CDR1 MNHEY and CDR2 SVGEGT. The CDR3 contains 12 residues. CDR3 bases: TGTGCCAGCAGTTACATGGGCCACGAGCAGTACTTC. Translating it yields CASSYMGHEQYF.

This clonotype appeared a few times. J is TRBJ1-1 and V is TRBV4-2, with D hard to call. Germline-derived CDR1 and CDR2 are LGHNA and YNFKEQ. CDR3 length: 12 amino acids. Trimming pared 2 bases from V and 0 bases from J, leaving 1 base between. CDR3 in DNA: TGTGCCAGCAGCCAACTGAACACTGAAGCTTTCTTT. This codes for CASSQLNTEAFF.

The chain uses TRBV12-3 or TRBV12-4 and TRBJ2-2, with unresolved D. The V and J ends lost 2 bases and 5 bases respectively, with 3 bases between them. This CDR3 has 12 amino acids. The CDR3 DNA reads TGTGCCAGCAGTTTATTTACCGGGGAGCTGTTTTTT. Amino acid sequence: CASSLFTGELFF.

DNA for the CDR3: TGTGCCAGCAGCTTAGACAAGGCTCAGAGGGAGACCCAGTACTTC. It yields the protein CASSLDKAQRETQYF. The rearrangement joins TRBV7-2 to TRBJ2-5; D not certain. V lost 1 base and J lost 5, with 14 bases in between. Germline V gene data show CDR1 as SGHTA and CDR2 as FQGNSA. This CDR3 has 15 residues.

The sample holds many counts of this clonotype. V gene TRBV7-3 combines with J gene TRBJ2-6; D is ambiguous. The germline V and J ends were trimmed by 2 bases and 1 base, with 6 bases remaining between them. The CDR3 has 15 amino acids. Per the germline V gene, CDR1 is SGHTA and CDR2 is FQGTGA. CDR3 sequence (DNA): TGTGCCAGCAGCTTAGAGTTTTCTGGGGCCAACGTCCTGACTTTC. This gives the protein CASSLEFSGANVLTF.

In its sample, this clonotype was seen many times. The CDR3 protein is CATRELLSFADTQYF. Written as DNA, the CDR3 is TGTGCCACACGGGAACTCCTAAGCTTTGCCGATACGCAGTATTTT. The rearrangement joins TRBV6-5 to TRBJ2-3, with D possibly matching TRBD2 (5 bases). Germline V gives CDR1 MNHEY, CDR2 SVGAGI. Trimming left V 10 bases short and J 6 bases short, with 23 bases between. The CDR3 is 15 amino acids.